The present T cell receptor beta chain was sequenced within a study of blood T cell repertoires in COVID-19. J gave up 3 bases and V 6 bases, and 3 bases lay outside the gene matches. This CDR3 region has 13 residues. The table came from immunoSEQ multiplex PCR; TCRdb's copy has only in-frame clones and leaves some out. Of around 70,000 clones in the sample, 80% to 90% were seen once. This chain connects TRBV12-3 or TRBV12-4 to TRBJ1-2; TRBD1 matches at 8 bases. The sample taken for sequencing was peripheral blood. This TCR derives from an older woman with acute or convalescent COVID-19. CDR3 in amino acids: CASRLTGDYGYTF. For the CDR3, the DNA is TGTGCCAGCAGATTGACAGGGGACTATGGCTACACCTTC.